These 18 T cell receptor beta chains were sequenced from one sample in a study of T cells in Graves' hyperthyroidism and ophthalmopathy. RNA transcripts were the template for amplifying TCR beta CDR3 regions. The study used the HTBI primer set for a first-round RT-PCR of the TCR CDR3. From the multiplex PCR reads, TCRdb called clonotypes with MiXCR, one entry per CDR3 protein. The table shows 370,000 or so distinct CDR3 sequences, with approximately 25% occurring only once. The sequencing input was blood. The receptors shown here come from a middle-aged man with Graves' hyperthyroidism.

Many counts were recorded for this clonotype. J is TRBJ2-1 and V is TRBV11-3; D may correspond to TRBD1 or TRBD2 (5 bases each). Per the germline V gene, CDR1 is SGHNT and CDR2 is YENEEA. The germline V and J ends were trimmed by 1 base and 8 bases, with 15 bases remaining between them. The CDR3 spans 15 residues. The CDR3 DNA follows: TGTGCCAGCAGCTTAGGTGGGACCCTGGGGGATGAGCAGTTCTTC. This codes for CASSLGGTLGDEQFF.

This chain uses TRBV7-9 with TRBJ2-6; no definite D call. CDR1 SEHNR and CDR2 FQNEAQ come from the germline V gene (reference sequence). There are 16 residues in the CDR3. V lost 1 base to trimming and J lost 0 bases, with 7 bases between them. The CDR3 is CASSLDTSSGANVLTF. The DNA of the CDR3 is TGTGCCAGCAGCTTAGACACGAGCTCTGGGGCCAACGTCCTGACTTTC. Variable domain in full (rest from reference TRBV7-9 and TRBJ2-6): DTGVSQNPRHKITKRGQNVTFRCDPISEHNRLYWYRQTLGQGPEFLTYFQNEAQLEKSRLLSDRFSAERPKGSFSTLEIQRTEQGDSAMYLCASSLDTSSGANVLTFGAGSRLTVL.

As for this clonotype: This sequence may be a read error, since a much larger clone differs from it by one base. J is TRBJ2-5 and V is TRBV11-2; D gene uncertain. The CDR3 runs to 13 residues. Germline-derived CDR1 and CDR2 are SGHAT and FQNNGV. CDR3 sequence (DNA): TGTACCAGCAGCTACAACCCCCGAGAGACCCAGTACTTC. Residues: CTSSYNPRETQYF.

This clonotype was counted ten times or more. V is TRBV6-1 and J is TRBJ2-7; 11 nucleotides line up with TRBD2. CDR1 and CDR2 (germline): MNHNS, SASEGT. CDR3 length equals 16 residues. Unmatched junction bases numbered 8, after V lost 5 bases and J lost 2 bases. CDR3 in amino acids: CASSPGLAGAAYEQYF. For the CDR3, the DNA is TGTGCCAGCAGTCCTGGACTAGCGGGTGCCGCCTACGAGCAGTACTTC.

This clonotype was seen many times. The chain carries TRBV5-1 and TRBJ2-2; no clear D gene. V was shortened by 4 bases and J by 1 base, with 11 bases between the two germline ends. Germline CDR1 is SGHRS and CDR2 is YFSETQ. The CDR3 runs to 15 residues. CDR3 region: CASSPRQVNTGELFF. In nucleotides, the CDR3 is TGCGCCAGCAGCCCCCGGCAGGTGAACACCGGGGAGCTGTTTTTT.

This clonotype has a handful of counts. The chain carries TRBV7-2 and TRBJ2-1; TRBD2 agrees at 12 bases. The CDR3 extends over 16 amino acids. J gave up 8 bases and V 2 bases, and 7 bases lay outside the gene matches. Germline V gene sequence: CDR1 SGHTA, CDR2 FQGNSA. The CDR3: CASSLYPTSGSYEQFF. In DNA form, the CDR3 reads TGTGCCAGCAGCTTATACCCGACTAGCGGGAGCTATGAGCAGTTCTTC.

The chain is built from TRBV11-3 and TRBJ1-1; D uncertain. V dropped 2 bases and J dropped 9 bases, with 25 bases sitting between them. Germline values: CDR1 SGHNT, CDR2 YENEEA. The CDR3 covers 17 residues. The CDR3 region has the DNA TGTGCCAGCAGCTTATATGCGGGAGTCAGTGGCTCAGCGAAAGCTTTCTTT. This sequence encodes CASSLYAGVSGSAKAFF.

In nucleotides, the CDR3 is TGCAGGCAGCACGCAGAGCAGTTCTTC. Protein sequence: CRQHAEQFF. The chain employs TRBV20-1 and TRBJ2-1; no definite D call. The CDR3 runs 9 residues. The germline V gene encodes CDR1 DFQATT and CDR2 SNEGSKA (reference sequence).

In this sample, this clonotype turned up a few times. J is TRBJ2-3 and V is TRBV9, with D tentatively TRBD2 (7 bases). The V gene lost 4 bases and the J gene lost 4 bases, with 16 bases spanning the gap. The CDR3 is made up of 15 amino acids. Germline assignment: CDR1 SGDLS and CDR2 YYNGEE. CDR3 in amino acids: CASSRPWGGADTQYF. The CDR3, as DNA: TGTGCCAGCAGCCGACCTTGGGGGGGCGCAGATACGCAGTATTTT.

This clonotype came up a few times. CDR3 amino acids: CSARAWTAYNEQFF. CDR3 sequence (DNA): TGCAGTGCTAGGGCTTGGACAGCCTACAATGAGCAGTTCTTC. V usage is TRBV20-1 and J usage is TRBJ2-1; a weak D match, TRBD1 (6 bases). The germline CDR1 and CDR2 sequences are DFQATT and SNEGSKA (reference sequence). V shed 3 bases and J shed 2 bases, with 11 bases lying between them. CDR3 size: 14 residues.

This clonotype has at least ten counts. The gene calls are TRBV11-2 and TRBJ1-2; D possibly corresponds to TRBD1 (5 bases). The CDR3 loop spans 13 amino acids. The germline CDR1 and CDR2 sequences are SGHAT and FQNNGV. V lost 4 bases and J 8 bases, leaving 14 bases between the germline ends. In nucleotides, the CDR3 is TGTGCCAGCAGCTCGTCGGGGGTGGGAGGCTACACCTTC. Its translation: CASSSSGVGGYTF.

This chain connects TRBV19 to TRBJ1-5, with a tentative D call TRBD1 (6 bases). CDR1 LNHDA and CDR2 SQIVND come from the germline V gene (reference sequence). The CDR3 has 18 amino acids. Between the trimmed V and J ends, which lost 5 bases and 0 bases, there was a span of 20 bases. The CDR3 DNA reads TGTGCCAGTAGTTACTTCGGCAGGGGACGACGTAGCAATCAGCCCCAGCATTTT. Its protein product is CASSYFGRGRRSNQPQHF. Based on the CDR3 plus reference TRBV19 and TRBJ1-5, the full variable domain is DGGITQSPKYLFRKEGQNVTLSCEQNLNHDAMYWYRQDPGQGLRLIYYSQIVNDFQKGDIAEGYSVSREKKESFPLTVTSAQKNPTAFYLCASSYFGRGRRSNQPQHFGDGTRLSIL.

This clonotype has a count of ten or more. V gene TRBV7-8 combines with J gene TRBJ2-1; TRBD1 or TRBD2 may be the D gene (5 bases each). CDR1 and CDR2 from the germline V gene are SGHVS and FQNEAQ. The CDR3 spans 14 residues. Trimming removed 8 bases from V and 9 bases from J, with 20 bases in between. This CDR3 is CASGGYGAGSEQFF. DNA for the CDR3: TGTGCCAGCGGGGGTTACGGAGCTGGAAGTGAGCAGTTCTTC.

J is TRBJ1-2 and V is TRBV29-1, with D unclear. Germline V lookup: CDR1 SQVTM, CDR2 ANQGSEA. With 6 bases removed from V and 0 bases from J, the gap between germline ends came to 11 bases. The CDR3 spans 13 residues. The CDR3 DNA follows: TGCAGCGTAGTAGGAGCAACTAACTATGGCTACACCTTC. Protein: CSVVGATNYGYTF.

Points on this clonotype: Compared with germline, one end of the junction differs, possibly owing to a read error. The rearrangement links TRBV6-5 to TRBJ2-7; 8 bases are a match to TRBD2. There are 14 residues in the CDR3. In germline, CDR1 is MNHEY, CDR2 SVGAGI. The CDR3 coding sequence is TGTGCCAGCAGACCCTCGAGCGGGAGCTACGAGCAGTGCTTC. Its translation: CASRPSSGSYEQCF.

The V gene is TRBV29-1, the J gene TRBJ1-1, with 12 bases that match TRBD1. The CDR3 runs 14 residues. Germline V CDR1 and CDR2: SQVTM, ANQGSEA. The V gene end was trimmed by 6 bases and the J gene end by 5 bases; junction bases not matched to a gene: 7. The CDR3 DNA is TGCAGCGTCCGGGACAGGGGGCGCGAAACTGAAGCTTTCTTT. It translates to CSVRDRGRETEAFF.

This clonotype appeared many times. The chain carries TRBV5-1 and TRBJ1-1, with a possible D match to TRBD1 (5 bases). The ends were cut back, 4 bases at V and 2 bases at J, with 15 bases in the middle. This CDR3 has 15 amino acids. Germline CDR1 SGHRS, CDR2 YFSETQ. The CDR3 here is CASSPRAGSNTEAFF. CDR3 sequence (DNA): TGCGCCAGCAGCCCCCGGGCAGGGTCTAACACTGAAGCTTTCTTT.

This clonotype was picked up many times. The CDR3 loop reads CASSPDRDQETQYF. The CDR3 DNA sequence: TGTGCCAGCAGCCCGGACAGGGACCAAGAGACCCAGTACTTC. V gene TRBV7-6 combines with J gene TRBJ2-5; 8 positions agree with TRBD1. V gave up 5 bases and J gave up 0 bases; unmatched junction bases: 2. Germline V gives CDR1 SGHVS, CDR2 FNYEAQ. This CDR3 spans 14 amino acids.